This T cell receptor beta chain was obtained from a study of T cell responses to AZD1222 COVID-19 vaccine. Study observations and caveats: There were mostly white British donors and more females than males, and clonal diversity was possibly underestimated. Targets within unmutated variant regions were reportedly found for nearly half of spike-specific TCRs. Only a handful of people who got AZD1222 tested seropositive at baseline.

There are 17 residues in the CDR3. The germline V and J ends were trimmed by 2 bases and 0 bases, with 14 bases remaining between them. Germline V lookup: CDR1 LNHDA, CDR2 SQIVND (reference sequence). As for this clone: Its specificity is not known.

The repertoire was sequenced with immunoSEQ multiplex PCR; TCRdb's copy has only in-frame clones and lacks some. The sample contains about 90,000 clones, about 88% of which appear only once. The receptor was isolated from an adult who received the AZD1222 COVID-19 vaccine. The chain links TRBV19 to TRBJ1-5, with a possible D match to TRBD1 (6 bases). The sample was peripheral blood, taken 28 days after the second AZD1222 dose. As DNA, the CDR3 is TGTGCCAGTAGTATACAAGGGACATACTATAGCAATCAGCCCCAGCATTTT. Protein sequence: CASSIQGTYYSNQPQHF.